This T cell receptor beta chain was profiled in a study of shared clonotypes between healthy human individuals. Germline CDR1 reads SEHNR; CDR2 reads FQNEAQ (reference sequence). With 4 bases clipped from V and 2 bases from J, the junction kept 11 bases outside the gene matches. The CDR3 spans 19 residues. Turning to this clone: What it recognizes is unknown.

The study, taken as a whole, reports: Richness estimates generally favored naive over memory subsets. There were few donors, and this limited the genetic and exposure-history diversity represented.

Naive CD8 isolation took CD45RO-negative cells positively selected for CCR7 and excluded terminally differentiated effector memory CD45RA+ cells. Genomic DNA of every subset was divided equally among multiple immunoSEQ plates. The repertoire was sequenced with immunoSEQ multiplex PCR; TCRdb's copy has only in-frame clones and lacks some. In the table there are some 2,100,000 clones, about 92% of which are singletons. What was sequenced was naive CD8+ T cells from PBMCs. This clonotype was sampled from a man aged 18 to 30 in good health. Some clones in this sample may be carry-over from other donors' samples. V and J are TRBV7-9 and TRBJ2-3; 14 nucleotides align to TRBD2. This chain's CDR3 is CASSSTSGRAGDITDTQYF. The CDR3 nucleotides are TGTGCCAGCAGCTCGACTAGCGGGAGGGCCGGAGACATCACAGATACGCAGTATTTT.